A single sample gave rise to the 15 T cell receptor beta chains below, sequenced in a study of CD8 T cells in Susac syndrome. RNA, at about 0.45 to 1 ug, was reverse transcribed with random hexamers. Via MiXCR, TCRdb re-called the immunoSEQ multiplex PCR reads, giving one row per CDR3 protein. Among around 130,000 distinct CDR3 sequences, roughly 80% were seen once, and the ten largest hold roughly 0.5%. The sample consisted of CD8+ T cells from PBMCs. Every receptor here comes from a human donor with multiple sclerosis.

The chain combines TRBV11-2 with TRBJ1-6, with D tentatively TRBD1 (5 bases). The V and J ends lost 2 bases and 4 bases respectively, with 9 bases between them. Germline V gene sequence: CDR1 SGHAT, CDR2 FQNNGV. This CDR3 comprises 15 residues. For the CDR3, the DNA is TGTGCCAGCAGCTTACGGGACGGATATAATTCACCCCTCCACTTT. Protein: CASSLRDGYNSPLHF.

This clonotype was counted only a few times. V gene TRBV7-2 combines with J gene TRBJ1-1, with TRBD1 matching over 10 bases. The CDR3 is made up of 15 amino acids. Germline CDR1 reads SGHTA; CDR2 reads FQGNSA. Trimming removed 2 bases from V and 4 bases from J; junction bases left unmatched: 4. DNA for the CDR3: TGTGCCAGCAGCTTACCGGGACAGGGGATCACTGAAGCTTTCTTT. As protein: CASSLPGQGITEAFF.

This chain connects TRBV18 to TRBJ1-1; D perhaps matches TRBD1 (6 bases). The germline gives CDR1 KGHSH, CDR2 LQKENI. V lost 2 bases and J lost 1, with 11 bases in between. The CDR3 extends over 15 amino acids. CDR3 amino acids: CASSPGGGGNTEAFF. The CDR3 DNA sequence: TGTGCCAGCTCACCAGGAGGGGGAGGGAACACTGAAGCTTTCTTT.

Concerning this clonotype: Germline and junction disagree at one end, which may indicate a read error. The CDR3 reads CASSRTADGYGHTF. CDR3 nucleotides: TGTGCCAGCAGTCGGACAGCGGACGGCTATGGCCACACCTTC. The genes are TRBV6-2 or TRBV6-3 and TRBJ1-2, with a tentative D call TRBD1 (6 bases). From germline, CDR1 is MNHEY and CDR2 SVGEGT. CDR3 size: 14 residues.

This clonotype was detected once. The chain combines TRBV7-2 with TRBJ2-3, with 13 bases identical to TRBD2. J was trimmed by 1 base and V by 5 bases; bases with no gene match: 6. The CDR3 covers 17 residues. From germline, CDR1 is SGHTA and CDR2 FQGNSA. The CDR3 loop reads CASSGLAGVPRTDTQYF. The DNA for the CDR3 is TGTGCCAGCAGCGGACTAGCGGGGGTTCCTCGCACAGATACGCAGTATTTT.

The CDR3 DNA is TGTGCCAGTAGTAACGGAGCGAGGACGGGCGATACGCAGTATTTT. Its protein is CASSNGARTGDTQYF. The J gene is TRBJ2-3, the V gene TRBV19; D is ambiguous. CDR1 is LNHDA and CDR2 is SQIVND in the germline V gene (reference sequence). The CDR3 covers 15 residues. Trimming took off 4 bases at V and 6 bases at J, with 17 bases between the two ends.

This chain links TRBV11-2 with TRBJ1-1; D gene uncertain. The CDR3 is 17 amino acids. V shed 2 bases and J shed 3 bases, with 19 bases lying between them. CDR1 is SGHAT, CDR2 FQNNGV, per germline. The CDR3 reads CASSLSFRRLEDTEAFF. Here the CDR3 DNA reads TGTGCCAGCAGCTTATCGTTCCGTCGGTTGGAGGACACTGAAGCTTTCTTT. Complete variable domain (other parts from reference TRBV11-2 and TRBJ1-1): EAGVAQSPRYKIIEKRQSVAFWCNPISGHATLYWYQQILGQGPKLLIQFQNNGVVDDSQLPKDRFSAERLKGVDSTLKIQPAKLEDSAVYLCASSLSFRRLEDTEAFFGQGTRLTVV.

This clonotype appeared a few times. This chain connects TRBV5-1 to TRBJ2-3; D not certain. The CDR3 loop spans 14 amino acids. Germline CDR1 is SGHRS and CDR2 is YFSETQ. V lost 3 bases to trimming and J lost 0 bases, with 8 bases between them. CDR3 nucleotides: TGCGCCAGCAGCTATAGCTTAAGCACAGATACGCAGTATTTT. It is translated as CASSYSLSTDTQYF.

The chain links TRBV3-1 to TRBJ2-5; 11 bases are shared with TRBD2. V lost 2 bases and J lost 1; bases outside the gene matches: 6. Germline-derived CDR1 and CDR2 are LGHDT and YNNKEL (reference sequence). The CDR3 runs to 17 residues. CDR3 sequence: CASSQRGLAGGQETQYF. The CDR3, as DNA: TGTGCCAGCAGCCAAAGGGGTCTAGCGGGGGGCCAAGAGACCCAGTACTTC.

Written as DNA, the CDR3 is TGTGCCAGCACCCTAACCGGGGGGAACGAGCAGTACTTC. Its translation is CASTLTGGNEQYF. The V call is TRBV7-6, the J call TRBJ2-7; 7 bases are shared with TRBD2. The ends lost 7 bases at V and 5 bases at J; junction bases unmatched: 8. Germline V gene sequence: CDR1 SGHVS, CDR2 FNYEAQ. The CDR3 consists of 13 residues.

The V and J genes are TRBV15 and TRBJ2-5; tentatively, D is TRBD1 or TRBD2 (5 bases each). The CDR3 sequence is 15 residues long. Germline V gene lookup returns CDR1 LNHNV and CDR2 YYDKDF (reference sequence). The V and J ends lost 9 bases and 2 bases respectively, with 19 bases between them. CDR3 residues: CATGDQGMSQETQYF. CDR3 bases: TGTGCCACTGGGGACCAAGGGATGTCGCAAGAGACCCAGTACTTC. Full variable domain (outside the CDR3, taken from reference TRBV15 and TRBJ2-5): DAMVIQNPRYQVTQFGKPVTLSCSQTLNHNVMYWYQQKSSQAPKLLFHYYDKDFNNEADTPDNFQSRRPNTSFCFLDIRSPGLGDTAMYLCATGDQGMSQETQYFGPGTRLLVL.

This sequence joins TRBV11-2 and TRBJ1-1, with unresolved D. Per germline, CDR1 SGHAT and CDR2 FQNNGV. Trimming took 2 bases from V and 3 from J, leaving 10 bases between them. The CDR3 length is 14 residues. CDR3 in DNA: TGTGCCAGCAGCTTATTTCCGAGGGACACTGAAGCTTTCTTT. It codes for CASSLFPRDTEAFF.

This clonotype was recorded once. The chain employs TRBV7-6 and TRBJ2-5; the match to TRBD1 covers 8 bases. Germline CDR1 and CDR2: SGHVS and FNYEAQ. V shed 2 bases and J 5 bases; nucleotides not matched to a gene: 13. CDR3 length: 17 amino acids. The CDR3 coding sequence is TGTGCCAGCAGCTTAATCGAGAAGGGACAGGACGAGGAGACCCAGTACTTC. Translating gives CASSLIEKGQDEETQYF.

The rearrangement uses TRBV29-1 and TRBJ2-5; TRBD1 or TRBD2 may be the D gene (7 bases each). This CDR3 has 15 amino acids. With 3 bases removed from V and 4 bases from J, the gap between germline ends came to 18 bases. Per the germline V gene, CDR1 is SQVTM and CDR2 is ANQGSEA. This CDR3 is CSVDPGPGGVETQYF. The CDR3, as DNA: TGCAGCGTTGACCCGGGGCCAGGGGGGGTAGAGACCCAGTACTTC.

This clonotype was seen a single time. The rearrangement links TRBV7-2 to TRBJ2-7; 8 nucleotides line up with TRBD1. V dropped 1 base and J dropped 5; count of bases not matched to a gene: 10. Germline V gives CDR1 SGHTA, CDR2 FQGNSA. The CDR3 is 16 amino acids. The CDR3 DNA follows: TGTGCCAGCAGCTTAGTTCAGGGGGCCGTATTTGACGAGCAGTACTTC. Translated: CASSLVQGAVFDEQYF. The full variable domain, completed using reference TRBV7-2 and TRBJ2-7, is GAGVSQSPSNKVTEKGKDVELRCDPISGHTALYWYRQSLGQGLEFLIYFQGNSAPDKSGLPSDRFSAERTGGSVSTLTIQRTQQEDSAVYLCASSLVQGAVFDEQYFGPGTRLTVT.